In its sample, the clone carrying this T cell receptor (beta chain) is medium-sized. Its target is unknown. These data are taken from a study of molecular identifiers for immune sequencing clone quantification. Whole-study results and caveats: Highly expanded clone sizes could be underestimated through barcode sharing by identical TCR molecules.

Using a CD8+CD4-CCR7+CD45RA+ phenotype, naive CD8 T cells were sorted. Trimming pared 1 base from V and 2 bases from J, leaving 6 bases between. Germline V gives CDR1 SQVTM, CDR2 ANQGSEA. The length of the CDR3 is 12 residues. TCRdb reprocessed the PCR reads with MiXCR, giving one entry per CDR3 protein. The table has 50,000 or so distinct CDR3 sequences, around 27% seen once; the top ten hold 1.5% to 2%. This receptor was obtained from a human donor in good health. Some libraries in this study had Jurkat cell RNA spiked in. The sample consisted of naive CD8+ T cells from blood, with Jurkat cell RNA spiked in. The subset here: FACS-sorted CD8+CD4-CCR7+CD45RA+ naive T cells. This chain uses TRBV29-1 with TRBJ2-7; a weak D match, TRBD1 (6 bases). CDR3 sequence: CSVEGGPYEQYF. The CDR3 DNA follows: TGCAGCGTTGAAGGGGGGCCCTACGAGCAGTACTTC.